This is a list of T cell receptor beta chains from one sample in a study of early T cells in non-severe SARS-CoV-2 infection. TCRdb recomputed calls from the 5' RACE reads with MiXCR, one row per CDR3 protein. The sample lists about 82,000 distinct CDR3 sequences, about 12% occurring once. Sequencing was done on a sample of whole blood. The source is an adult who was a healthcare worker with PCR-confirmed SARS-CoV-2 infection or an uninfected control (not recorded which). The CDR3 runs from the conserved cysteine through the conserved F or W. A D gene is named only where the DNA matches it firmly. For some rows the clone size is stated as once, few or many, or as a class when expanded; others skip it.

V: TRBV12-3/TRBV12-4; J: TRBJ1-6; size: few; D: TRBD1; DNA: TGTGCCAGCAGTTTATTCGGCGGACAGGGTAATTCACCCCTCCACTTT; CDR3: CASSLFGGQGNSPLHF
V: TRBV18; J: TRBJ2-6; size: many; D: TRBD1; DNA: TGTGCCAGCTTCCCGGACAGGCTGGGAACCAACGTCCTGACTTTC; CDR3: CASFPDRLGTNVLTF
V: TRBV29-1; J: TRBJ2-7; size: many; D: TRBD1; DNA: TGCAGCGCTCGGGACAGACAAAAGCCCTACGAGCAGTACTTC; CDR3: CSARDRQKPYEQYF
V: TRBV29-1; J: TRBJ1-2; size: few; D: -; DNA: TGCAGCGCTGTACGGACAGACTCTATGGACTACACCTTC; CDR3: CSAVRTDSMDYTF
V: TRBV10-3; J: TRBJ2-1; size: few; D: TRBD2; DNA: TGTGCCATCAGGGCGGGACTAGCGCCGAACAATGAGCAGTTCTTC; CDR3: CAIRAGLAPNNEQFF
V: TRBV24-1; J: TRBJ1-1; size: few; D: -; DNA: TGTGCCACCAGTGCCCACGAGAACACTGAAGCTTTCTTT; CDR3: CATSAHENTEAFF
V: TRBV12-5; J: TRBJ2-5; size: -; D: TRBD1; DNA: TGTGCTAGTGGTGCTGGACAGGGGACGTTCCAAGAGACCCAGTACTTC; CDR3: CASGAGQGTFQETQYF
V: TRBV29-1; J: TRBJ2-1; size: many; D: -; DNA: TGCAGCGTTGGGGCGTACTACCGGAATGAGCAGTTCTTC; CDR3: CSVGAYYRNEQFF
V: TRBV29-1; J: TRBJ1-4; size: -; D: -; DNA: TGCAGCGTTGGGAAGGGAGCAACTAATGAAAAACTGTTTTTT; CDR3: CSVGKGATNEKLFF
V: TRBV7-9; J: TRBJ1-3; size: -; D: -; DNA: TGTGCCAGCAGCTTACCTGCTGGAAACACCATATATTTT; CDR3: CASSLPAGNTIYF